One sample yielded the 27 T cell receptor beta chains listed below, sequenced in a study of T cell changes during pregnancy in multiple sclerosis. TCRdb keeps only in-frame clones here, not all; method: immunoSEQ multiplex PCR. The table records about 73,000 clones, about nine tenths of them present only once. The sample consisted of peripheral blood, taken after pregnancy. These receptors all stem from a female donor in good health, enrolled as a control in a pregnancy study.

V is TRBV7-9 and J is TRBJ2-7; weak D call: TRBD1 (6 bases). Germline loops: CDR1 SEHNR, CDR2 FQNEAQ (reference sequence). The CDR3 contains 14 residues. The V gene lost 5 bases and the J gene lost 5 bases, with 16 bases spanning the gap. The CDR3 nucleotides read TGTGCCAGCAGCCTATCAGGGGCTACCCACGAGCAGTACTTC. Its translation: CASSLSGATHEQYF.

This clone came up once. The chain recombines TRBV7-6 with TRBJ1-1; tentatively, D is TRBD1 (5 bases). Germline V gives CDR1 SGHVS, CDR2 FNYEAQ. V was clipped by 5 bases and J by 3 bases, with 10 bases between them. The CDR3 contains 13 residues. The CDR3 DNA sequence: TGTGCCAGCAGCGCAACGGGGGACACTGAAGCTTTCTTT. It is translated as CASSATGDTEAFF.

The rearrangement links TRBV2 to TRBJ2-3, with 8 nucleotides matching TRBD2. CDR1 and CDR2 from the germline V gene are SNHLY and FYNNEI. CDR3 length: 15 residues. Trimming cost V 5 bases and J 0 bases; bases outside gene matches: 4. The DNA for the CDR3 is TGTGCCAGCAGTCCCCGGGGGGGGAGCACAGATACGCAGTATTTT. Its protein is CASSPRGGSTDTQYF. Filled out from reference TRBV2 and TRBJ2-3, the complete variable domain reads EPEVTQTPSHQVTQMGQEVILRCVPISNHLYFYWYRQILGQKVEFLVSFYNNEISEKSEIFDDQFSVERPDGSNFTLKIRSTKLEDSAMYFCASSPRGGSTDTQYFGPGTRLTVL.

The chain recombines TRBV6-1 with TRBJ2-1; 12 bases agree with TRBD2. The CDR3 covers 15 residues. CDR1 is MNHNS, CDR2 SASEGT, per germline. J lost 4 bases, V lost 6 bases, and 4 bases had no gene match. DNA for the CDR3: TGTGCCAGCAGAAAACTAGCGGGAGGATACAATGAGCAGTTCTTC. It yields the protein CASRKLAGGYNEQFF.

J is TRBJ1-2 and V is TRBV7-2; D uncertain. This CDR3 has 14 amino acids. Trimming removed 3 bases at V and 0 bases at J, with 8 bases between. The germline gives CDR1 SGHTA, CDR2 FQGNSA. DNA of the CDR3: TGTGCCAGCAGCTTTCGGGGTTCTAACTATGGCTACACCTTC. As protein: CASSFRGSNYGYTF. The whole variable domain, remainder taken from reference TRBV7-2 and TRBJ1-2, is GAGVSQSPSNKVTEKGKDVELRCDPISGHTALYWYRQSLGQGLEFLIYFQGNSAPDKSGLPSDRFSAERTGGSVSTLTIQRTQQEDSAVYLCASSFRGSNYGYTFGSGTRLTVV.

The J gene is TRBJ2-5, the V gene TRBV6-5, with 7 positions matching TRBD1. With 0 bases clipped from V and 9 bases from J, the junction kept 4 bases outside the gene matches. The CDR3 has 13 amino acids. Germline CDR1 and CDR2: MNHEY and SVGAGI. CDR3 residues: CASSYSPGGAQYF. The CDR3 DNA sequence: TGTGCCAGCAGTTACTCGCCAGGGGGAGCCCAGTACTTC.

The rearrangement uses TRBV11-3 and TRBJ1-2; 8 bases are shared with TRBD1. The junction had 9 bases not matched to a gene; V was cut back by 5 bases and J by 7 bases. Germline loops: CDR1 SGHNT, CDR2 YENEEA. This CDR3 region has 14 residues. CDR3 DNA: TGTGCCAGCAGCCCCCTCAGGGGGCTGGCTGGCTACACCTTC. Translated: CASSPLRGLAGYTF.

Details on this clone: An end of the junction differs from the germline gene, which may be a read error. This chain links TRBV19 with TRBJ2-7; D uncertain. Germline V CDR1 and CDR2: LNHDA, SQIVND (reference sequence). The CDR3 runs to 13 residues. The CDR3 DNA sequence: TGTACCAGTAGTAAGAGCGCTACCTACGAGCAGTACTTC. Translation gives CTSSKSATYEQYF.

CDR3 sequence reads: CASSQILTGDTEAFF. In DNA form, the CDR3 reads TGTGCCAGCTCACAAATTTTGACAGGGGACACTGAAGCTTTCTTT. The chain joins TRBV18 to TRBJ1-1, with 8 nucleotides matching TRBD1. V dropped 4 bases and J dropped 3; count of bases not matched to a gene: 7. The CDR3 consists of 15 residues. Germline CDR1 is KGHSH and CDR2 is LQKENI. Filled out from reference TRBV18 and TRBJ1-1, the complete variable domain reads NAGVMQNPRHLVRRRGQEARLRCSPMKGHSHVYWYRQLPEEGLKFMVYLQKENIIDESGMPKERFSAEFPKEGPSILRIQQVVRGDSAAYFCASSQILTGDTEAFFGQGTRLTVV.

The V gene is TRBV27, the J gene TRBJ2-3, with a possible D match to TRBD1 (5 bases). This CDR3 spans 15 amino acids. CDR1 and CDR2 from the germline V gene are MNHEY and SMNVEV (reference sequence). The V gene lost 0 bases and the J gene lost 3 bases, with 10 bases spanning the gap. CDR3 sequence reads: CASSLSGQSTDTQYF. CDR3 coding DNA: TGTGCCAGCAGTTTATCGGGGCAGTCTACAGATACGCAGTATTTT.

V and J are TRBV7-9 and TRBJ2-6, with D possibly matching TRBD2 (5 bases). The germline V gene encodes CDR1 SEHNR and CDR2 FQNEAQ (reference sequence). V gave up 1 base and J gave up 4 bases, with 14 bases separating them. The CDR3 contains 17 residues. The CDR3 is CASSLDTDPGGANVLTF. Here the CDR3 DNA reads TGTGCCAGCAGCTTAGACACAGACCCGGGAGGGGCCAACGTCCTGACTTTC.

The J gene is TRBJ2-7, the V gene TRBV7-9, with TRBD2 matching 12 bases. Germline CDR1 SEHNR, CDR2 FQNEAQ (reference sequence). The CDR3 runs to 14 residues. The junction had 6 bases not matched to a gene; V was cut back by 5 bases and J by 7 bases. The CDR3 region is CASSPASGRGEQYF. CDR3 in DNA: TGTGCCAGCAGCCCCGCTAGCGGGAGGGGGGAGCAGTACTTC.

In its sample, this clone was seen a few times. The chain links TRBV5-1 to TRBJ1-6; D gene unclear. V gave up 0 bases and J gave up 6 bases, with 7 bases separating them. Germline-derived CDR1 and CDR2 are SGHRS and YFSETQ. This CDR3 has 14 residues. The CDR3 DNA follows: TGCGCCAGCAGCTTGGAGGCAGGTAATTCACCCCTCCACTTT. It encodes CASSLEAGNSPLHF.

The sample holds one count of this clone. The genes are TRBV7-9 and TRBJ1-6; 8 nucleotides agree with TRBD1. Germline loops: CDR1 SEHNR, CDR2 FQNEAQ (reference sequence). J lost 5 bases, V lost 3 bases, and 0 bases had no gene match. This CDR3 contains 14 residues. CDR3 sequence (DNA): TGTGCCAGCAGCTTGACAGGGGATAATTCACCCCTCCACTTT. Its protein is CASSLTGDNSPLHF.

V gene TRBV9 combines with J gene TRBJ2-1; TRBD2 aligns across 12 bases. This CDR3 has 15 amino acids. The trim removed 3 bases at V and 9 bases at J, leaving 7 bases unmatched. Germline V gives CDR1 SGDLS, CDR2 YYNGEE. The CDR3 DNA sequence: TGTGCCAGCAGCGCAGGACTAGCGGGATTAGGTGAGCAGTTCTTC. Residues: CASSAGLAGLGEQFF.

The chain's CDR3 is CASSYSGGGATEQFF. In DNA, the CDR3 is TGTGCCAGCAGTTACTCTGGCGGGGGGGCCACTGAGCAGTTCTTC. This sequence joins TRBV6-5 and TRBJ2-1, with 9 bases matching TRBD2. V was clipped by 0 bases and J by 9 bases; unmatched bases: 6. The CDR3 spans 15 residues. Germline V lookup: CDR1 MNHEY, CDR2 SVGAGI.

The rearrangement links TRBV5-1 to TRBJ1-5, with 7 bases aligning to TRBD1. The V segment lost 5 bases and the J segment 7 bases; nucleotides outside the gene matches: 6. CDR1 is SGHRS, CDR2 YFSETQ, per germline. This CDR3 is 13 amino acids long. In DNA, the CDR3 is TGCGCCAGCAGAGACAGGGAAGGCCAGCCCCAGCATTTT. Its protein is CASRDREGQPQHF.

The rearrangement links TRBV6-6 to TRBJ2-3, with TRBD2 as a possible D gene (6 bases). V was cut by 1 base and J by 4 bases, with 9 bases left in between. The CDR3 runs 14 residues. In germline, CDR1 is MNHNY, CDR2 SVGAGI (reference sequence). DNA for the CDR3: TGTGCCAGCAGTTACTGGTCTAGCGCAGATACGCAGTATTTT. Encoded protein: CASSYWSSADTQYF.

V is TRBV5-6 and J is TRBJ1-3; D perhaps matches TRBD1 (5 bases). Trimming cost V 0 bases and J 0 bases, with 7 bases left between them. CDR1 is SGHDT, CDR2 YYEEEE, per germline. The CDR3 covers 15 residues. The CDR3 DNA reads TGTGCCAGCAGCTTGGGACAGTTCTCTGGAAACACCATATATTTT. It is translated as CASSLGQFSGNTIYF.

This chain connects TRBV19 to TRBJ1-4; 12 nucleotides line up with TRBD1. The CDR3 length is 17 residues. Trimming cost V 9 bases and J 5 bases; bases outside gene matches: 13. Germline V CDR1 and CDR2: LNHDA, SQIVND (reference sequence). CDR3 bases: TGTGCCAGCCTTTCCGGGACAGGGGGCGCGCAAAATGAAAAACTGTTTTTT. As protein: CASLSGTGGAQNEKLFF.

This rearrangement joins TRBV6-5 to TRBJ2-2, with D maybe TRBD2 (6 bases). The CDR3 totals 15 residues. The germline CDR1 and CDR2 sequences are MNHEY and SVGAGI. Trimming left V 5 bases short and J 4 bases short, with 14 bases between. CDR3 sequence reads: CASSVSGLGTGELFF. The DNA for the CDR3 is TGTGCCAGCAGTGTCAGCGGGTTAGGCACCGGGGAGCTGTTTTTT.

This chain connects TRBV5-1 to TRBJ2-4; a possible D gene is TRBD2 (6 bases). Germline loops: CDR1 SGHRS, CDR2 YFSETQ. Deletions cut 0 bases from V and 0 bases from J, with 7 bases between. The CDR3 is 15 amino acids. CDR3 loop: CASSLAGGAKNIQYF. Written as DNA, the CDR3 is TGCGCCAGCAGCTTGGCCGGGGGAGCCAAAAACATTCAGTACTTC.

The rearrangement joins TRBV5-6 to TRBJ1-6, with TRBD1 identical over 7 bases. This CDR3 is 14 amino acids long. The V gene end was trimmed by 6 bases and the J gene end by 7 bases; junction bases not matched to a gene: 7. CDR1 is SGHDT and CDR2 is YYEEEE in the germline V gene. The CDR3 nucleotides read TGTGCCAGCACCCGGGACAGAACCAATTCACCCCTCCACTTT. Translated: CASTRDRTNSPLHF. The variable domain in full, completed from reference TRBV5-6 and TRBJ1-6, reads DAGVTQSPTHLIKTRGQQVTLRCSPKSGHDTVSWYQQALGQGPQFIFQYYEEEERQRGNFPDRFSGHQFPNYSSELNVNALLLGDSALYLCASTRDRTNSPLHFGNGTRLTVT.

The rearrangement joins TRBV11-2 to TRBJ2-7, with unresolved D. V lost 4 bases and J 11 bases, leaving 12 bases between the germline ends. CDR3 length equals 11 residues. Germline CDR1 is SGHAT and CDR2 is FQNNGV. CDR3 sequence reads: CASSSAFQEYF. The CDR3 DNA sequence: TGTGCCAGCAGCTCGGCTTTTCAGGAGTACTTC.

This rearrangement joins TRBV29-1 to TRBJ2-3, with a weak D call TRBD1 (7 bases). CDR3 length equals 10 residues. Looked up from germline, CDR1 is SQVTM and CDR2 is ANQGSEA. The CDR3 here is CGGTADTQYF. CDR3 nucleotide sequence: TGCGGAGGGACAGCGGATACGCAGTATTTT.

The CDR3 loop is CASSPGTGNEQFF. DNA for the CDR3: TGCGCCAGCAGCCCAGGGACAGGCAATGAGCAGTTCTTC. The J gene is TRBJ2-1, the V gene TRBV5-1; 8 bases agree with TRBD1. This CDR3 has 13 residues. The V gene's germline CDR1 is SGHRS and CDR2 YFSETQ. V trimming: 4 bases; J trimming: 6 bases; junction bases outside the gene matches: 3.

V is TRBV13 and J is TRBJ2-2; 7 bases are a match to TRBD1. The junction had 4 bases not matched to a gene; V was cut back by 5 bases and J by 7 bases. Germline CDR1 and CDR2: PRHDT and FYEKMQ (reference sequence). This CDR3 has 13 amino acids. The CDR3 nucleotides read TGTGCCAGCAGCATCCCAGGGGGCGGGGAGCTGTTTTTT. Protein: CASSIPGGGELFF.